The 18 T cell receptor beta chains in this list originate from one sample, sequenced in a study of T cell responses to AZD1222 COVID-19 vaccine. Sequenced by immunoSEQ multiplex PCR; TCRdb stores in-frame clones only, minus some. This table has 150,000 to 200,000 clones, 85% to 95% appearing once. Specimen: peripheral blood, collected on day 0 of AZD1222 vaccination. These receptors were obtained from an adult in good health.

A few counts support this clone. The J gene is TRBJ1-2, the V gene TRBV7-8; no clear D. Germline V gene sequence: CDR1 SGHVS, CDR2 FQNEAQ. This CDR3 has 15 residues. Trimming shortened V by 5 bases and J by 6 bases, and 19 bases separated the two germline ends. The CDR3 DNA follows: TGTGCCAGCAGCCCCTTAGCTGGCAGCTGGCATGGCTACACCTTC. This encodes CASSPLAGSWHGYTF.

V is TRBV24-1 and J is TRBJ1-1; D is possibly TRBD1 (6 bases). CDR1 and CDR2 (germline): KGHDR, SFDVKD. Trimming pared 3 bases from V and 4 bases from J, leaving 20 bases between. CDR3 length: 17 residues. The CDR3 protein is CATSDGRGARPSTEAFF. Written as DNA, the CDR3 is TGTGCCACCAGTGATGGACGGGGGGCGCGTCCCTCCACTGAAGCTTTCTTT.

The rearrangement uses TRBV6-5 and TRBJ1-1; no firm D call. Trimming pared 1 base from V and 6 bases from J, leaving 6 bases between. Germline V gives CDR1 MNHEY, CDR2 SVGAGI. This CDR3 has 12 amino acids. Here the CDR3 reads CASSYYGAEAFF. In nucleotides, the CDR3 is TGTGCCAGCAGTTACTATGGGGCTGAAGCTTTCTTT.

This clone appeared once. The chain recombines TRBV7-2 with TRBJ2-4, with D tentatively TRBD1 or TRBD2 (6 bases each). The CDR3 runs 16 residues. V dropped 1 base and J dropped 1 base, with 11 bases sitting between them. The germline gives CDR1 SGHTA, CDR2 FQGNSA. Here the CDR3 DNA reads TGTGCCAGCAGCTTAGAAGGGGGGAGGGCCAAAAACATTCAGTACTTC. This translates into CASSLEGGRAKNIQYF. Complete variable domain (other parts from reference TRBV7-2 and TRBJ2-4): GAGVSQSPSNKVTEKGKDVELRCDPISGHTALYWYRQSLGQGLEFLIYFQGNSAPDKSGLPSDRFSAERTGGSVSTLTIQRTQQEDSAVYLCASSLEGGRAKNIQYFGAGTRLSVL.

The chain is built from TRBV6-5 and TRBJ2-1, with 7 bases matching TRBD2. This CDR3 is 16 amino acids long. Germline V gene lookup returns CDR1 MNHEY and CDR2 SVGAGI. J lost 9 bases, V lost 0 bases, and 11 bases had no gene match. CDR3 in DNA: TGTGCCAGCAGTTACTCTAGAGGACTAGGTCACAGTGAGCAGTTCTTC. Translated, it gives CASSYSRGLGHSEQFF.

The chain employs TRBV6-5 and TRBJ2-7, with D tentatively TRBD1 (6 bases). Germline CDR1 is MNHEY and CDR2 is SVGAGI. Trimming removed 7 bases from V and 1 base from J, with 11 bases in between. The CDR3 is 13 residues long. The CDR3, as DNA: TGTGCCAGCACCAGAACAGGGTCCTACGAGCAGTACGTC. Its protein product is CASTRTGSYEQYV.

The chain has TRBV12-1 and TRBJ2-2; the table calls TRBD2, which could not be checked here. TRBV12-1 is noted as a pseudogene. This CDR3 contains 18 residues. CDR3 nucleotides: TGTGCCAGCAGCTTACATAGAGGGCGGGTGGAGGACACCGGGGAGCTGTTTTTT. This encodes CASSLHRGRVEDTGELFF.

J is TRBJ2-7 and V is TRBV7-6; D unclear. The germline V gene encodes CDR1 SGHVS and CDR2 FNYEAQ. The CDR3 extends over 15 amino acids. Trimming stripped 1 base from V and 0 bases from J, with 10 bases between. The DNA of the CDR3 is TGTGCCAGCAGCTTAGGTGCGCACAGCTCCTACGAGCAGTACTTC. This sequence encodes CASSLGAHSSYEQYF.

The chain joins TRBV5-6 to TRBJ2-7; 8 bases agree with TRBD2. Germline values: CDR1 SGHDT, CDR2 YYEEEE. V shed 4 bases, J shed 7 bases, and the junction held 16 bases outside the gene matches. The CDR3 has 16 amino acids. The CDR3 reads CASSPGGGGRLREQYF. The CDR3 nucleotides are TGTGCCAGCAGCCCTGGGGGGGGCGGGAGGCTAAGGGAGCAGTACTTC. Full variable domain (remainder filled in from reference TRBV5-6 and TRBJ2-7): DAGVTQSPTHLIKTRGQQVTLRCSPKSGHDTVSWYQQALGQGPQFIFQYYEEEERQRGNFPDRFSGHQFPNYSSELNVNALLLGDSALYLCASSPGGGGRLREQYFGPGTRLTVT.

The CDR3 loop is CASSHDRLKGYTF. The CDR3 region has the DNA TGTGCCAGCAGTCACGACAGGCTCAAGGGCTACACCTTC. J is TRBJ1-2 and V is TRBV3-1 (or the pseudogene TRBV3-2); D is possibly TRBD1 (6 bases). Looked up from germline, CDR1 is LGHDT and CDR2 is YNNKEL (reference sequence). The ends were cut back, 6 bases at V and 8 bases at J, with 16 bases in the middle. The CDR3 runs to 13 residues.

The rearrangement joins TRBV24-1 to TRBJ2-1; 11 bases line up with TRBD1. After removal of 4 bases from V and 8 bases from J, the junction contained 6 bases not matched to a gene. This CDR3 region has 15 residues. Germline CDR1 KGHDR, CDR2 SFDVKD. This CDR3 is CATSDPRTGGDEQFF. The CDR3 nucleotides are TGTGCCACCAGTGACCCTAGGACAGGGGGCGATGAGCAGTTCTTC.

This chain links TRBV3-1 (or the pseudogene TRBV3-2) with TRBJ1-1; 7 bases agree with TRBD1. Trimming cost V 2 bases and J 3 bases; bases outside gene matches: 12. CDR1 is LGHDT, CDR2 YNNKEL, per germline (reference sequence). This CDR3 contains 17 residues. CDR3 DNA: TGTGCCAGCAGCCAATTTCCACCGACAGGGCGGGACACTGAAGCTTTCTTT. Translating gives CASSQFPPTGRDTEAFF.

This chain uses TRBV2 with TRBJ1-2; 7 bases are shared with TRBD1. V dropped 1 base and J dropped 7; count of bases not matched to a gene: 3. The length of the CDR3 is 13 residues. Germline V gene sequence: CDR1 SNHLY, CDR2 FYNNEI. The DNA of the CDR3 is TGTGCCAGCAGTGAAGTCAGGGGGGTTGGCTACACCTTC. Translation gives CASSEVRGVGYTF.

The CDR3 sequence is CASSHAPVNSPLHF. In nucleotides, the CDR3 is TGTGCCAGCAGCCACGCGCCTGTGAATTCACCCCTCCACTTT. This sequence joins TRBV3-1 (or the pseudogene TRBV3-2) and TRBJ1-6; D call uncertain. V lost 3 bases to trimming and J lost 7 bases, with 10 bases between them. This CDR3 has 14 residues. Looked up from germline, CDR1 is LGHDT and CDR2 is YNNKEL (reference sequence).

This clone was detected only once. This chain joins TRBV24-1 and TRBJ2-1, with a weak D call TRBD1 (6 bases). Germline V gives CDR1 KGHDR, CDR2 SFDVKD. V lost 4 bases, J lost 9 bases, and 18 bases lay in between. The CDR3 loop spans 15 amino acids. Written as DNA, the CDR3 is TGTGCCACCAGTGACCCTAGTACAGGGCCTACTGAGCAGTTCTTC. Protein product: CATSDPSTGPTEQFF.

This clone was observed a handful of times. The rearrangement links TRBV23-1 to TRBJ1-6; 8 positions agree with TRBD1. TRBV23-1 is flagged as an ORF with uncertain function. The CDR3 spans 15 residues. V was clipped by 0 bases and J by 5 bases; unmatched bases: 0. The CDR3 DNA reads as TGCGCCAGCAGTCAATCGGGACAGGATAATTCACCCCTCCACTTT. Residues: CASSQSGQDNSPLHF.

The genes are TRBV27 and TRBJ2-7; unclear D gene. CDR3 length: 14 amino acids. V was pared by 3 bases and J by 3 bases, with 12 bases between. Germline V gives CDR1 MNHEY, CDR2 SMNVEV (reference sequence). The CDR3 DNA is TGTGCCAGCAGTTTCCGTACCTGGGGCTACGAGCAGTACTTC. This codes for CASSFRTWGYEQYF.

The V call is TRBV11-2, the J call TRBJ1-4, with 8 bases identical to TRBD1. The CDR3 loop spans 15 amino acids. CDR1 and CDR2 (germline): SGHAT, FQNNGV. The J segment lost 8 bases and the V segment lost 0 bases, leaving 5 bases of the junction unmatched. CDR3 nucleotides: TGTGCCAGCAGCTTAGATCTCCGACAGGGGGAAAAACTGTTTTTT. Protein product: CASSLDLRQGEKLFF.